This T cell receptor beta chain is from a study of CD8 T cells in ankylosing spondylitis. Study-level findings and limits: There was reportedly significant enrichment of clones that were disease-linked in matched ankylosing spondylitis synovial fluid. Certain motif variants had earlier been reported in reactive arthritis synovial fluid and blood.

This clonotype showed up just a few times. Its antigen is not known. The CDR3 consists of 14 residues. The V and J ends lost 7 bases and 1 base, in that order; junction bases with no gene match: 4. The germline CDR1 and CDR2 sequences are MNHEY and SVGEGT. In making TCR beta libraries, quantitative 5'-RACE with molecular barcodes was used. TCRdb redid the calling of the 5' RACE reads with MiXCR, one entry per CDR3 protein. The data hold a few hundred thousand distinct CDR3 sequences, with approximately 20% observed a single time. The source is a male donor with ankylosing spondylitis or in good health (not recorded which). This chain uses TRBV6-2 or TRBV6-3 with TRBJ2-5, with 9 bases that match TRBD1. The sample comprised blood, either unsorted or a sorted T cell fraction (not recorded which). DNA for the CDR3: TGTGCCAGCACTATGACAGGGGGCCAAGAGACCCAGTACTTC. It yields the protein CASTMTGGQETQYF.